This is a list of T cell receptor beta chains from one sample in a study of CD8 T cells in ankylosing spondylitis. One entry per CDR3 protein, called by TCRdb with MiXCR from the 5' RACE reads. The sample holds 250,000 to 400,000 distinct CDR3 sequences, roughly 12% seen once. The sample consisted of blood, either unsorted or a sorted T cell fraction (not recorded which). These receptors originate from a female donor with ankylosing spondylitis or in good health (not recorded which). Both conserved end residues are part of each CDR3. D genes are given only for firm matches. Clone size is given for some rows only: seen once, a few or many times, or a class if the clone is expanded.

TGTGCCAGCAGCTCAACCCCTGCTCACACCGGGAGCGAGCAGTACTTC	CASSSTPAHTGSEQYF	TRBV3-1	TRBJ2-7	few	NA
TGCAGTGCTAGAGTCCCCGCGCCAGGGGTACTTGAAAAACTGTTTTTT	CSARVPAPGVLEKLFF	TRBV20-1	TRBJ1-4	many	NA
TGCAGTGCTAGAGATGGTGGACAGGGGGCGGCCAATGAGCAGTTCTTC	CSARDGGQGAANEQFF	TRBV20-1	TRBJ2-1	many	TRBD1
TGTGCCAGCAGCCGTAATAATGAAAAACTGTTTTTT	CASSRNNEKLFF	TRBV7-2	TRBJ1-4	NA	NA
TGTGCGATACAAACCGGGACAGGGGGCACAGATACGCAGTATTTT	CAIQTGTGGTDTQYF	TRBV28	TRBJ2-3	many	TRBD1
TGTGCCAGCAGTTTGAAGGCGGAGACCCAGTACTTC	CASSLKAETQYF	TRBV12-3/TRBV12-4	TRBJ2-5	many	NA
TGTGCCAGCAGTCAGACAGGGGAGTACGAGCAGTACTTC	CASSQTGEYEQYF	TRBV5-6	TRBJ2-7	few	TRBD1
TGTGCCAGCAGTTACGGCCCCGGGGGGGCGGGCGGCTATGGCTACACCTTC	CASSYGPGGAGGYGYTF	TRBV6-5	TRBJ1-2	few	NA
TGTGCCAGCAGCCAAACCGGGCCGAACAATGAGCAGTTCTTC	CASSQTGPNNEQFF	TRBV3-1	TRBJ2-1	NA	NA
TGTGCCAGCTACACTAGCGGGGCTCCTCGGGATACGCAGTATTTT	CASYTSGAPRDTQYF	TRBV12-3/TRBV12-4	TRBJ2-3	NA	TRBD2
TGTGCCAGCAGGCCCCCGGGGGGGGGGAATGAGCAGTTCTTC	CASRPPGGGNEQFF	TRBV12-3/TRBV12-4	TRBJ2-1	NA	TRBD2
TGTGCCATCAGGGCCGGGACTAGCGGTGGTGAGCAGTTCTTC	CAIRAGTSGGEQFF	TRBV10-3	TRBJ2-1	many	TRBD2
TGTGCCAGCAGTGACGTGGCGGGAGATAGAGATACGCAGTATTTT	CASSDVAGDRDTQYF	TRBV6-4	TRBJ2-3	few	TRBD2
TGTGCCAGCGGTCTAGACAGGGGAACTGAAGCTTTCTTT	CASGLDRGTEAFF	TRBV3-1	TRBJ1-1	NA	TRBD1
TGTGCCAGCAGCCAAGAGATAAATCAGCCCCAGCATTTT	CASSQEINQPQHF	TRBV12-3/TRBV12-4	TRBJ1-5	many	NA
TGCGCCAGCAGCCCGGACAGGGGGCGTCTATATGGCTACACCTTC	CASSPDRGRLYGYTF	TRBV5-1	TRBJ1-2	many	TRBD1
TGTGCCAGCAGCCCCCAGGTAGAAGCTTTCTTT	CASSPQVEAFF	TRBV5-6	TRBJ1-1	many	NA
TGCGCCAGCAGCTTGGGGTCGGTTGGTGGAAATTCACCCCTCCACTTT	CASSLGSVGGNSPLHF	TRBV5-1	TRBJ1-6	many	NA
TGCAGTGCTAGAGATGACAGGGGATCGTTCGGCTACACCTTC	CSARDDRGSFGYTF	TRBV20-1	TRBJ1-2	NA	TRBD1
TGTGCCAGCAGCTTGGATAGGTGGGCTGGCGAGCAGTACTTC	CASSLDRWAGEQYF	TRBV7-8	TRBJ2-7	NA	NA
TGTGCCAGCAGTCCCCGGGAGGGTTTTTACAATGAGCAGTTCTTC	CASSPREGFYNEQFF	TRBV27	TRBJ2-1	many	TRBD2
TGTGCCAGCAGTCCCGGACAGGGAGGAAGAGAAAAACTGTTTTTT	CASSPGQGGREKLFF	TRBV12-3/TRBV12-4	TRBJ1-4	NA	TRBD1
TGTGCCACCAGTGGGGGTCAGTTAAGCTCCTACGAGCAGTACTTC	CATSGGQLSSYEQYF	TRBV24-1	TRBJ2-7	few	NA
TGCAGCGTTTTGTGGCAGGGCCCGTCCGGGGCCAACGTCCTGACTTTC	CSVLWQGPSGANVLTF	TRBV29-1	TRBJ2-6	few	NA
TGCAGTGCTAGTTCCGGGACAGGGGTGAGTCAGCCCCAGCATTTT	CSASSGTGVSQPQHF	TRBV20-1	TRBJ1-5	NA	TRBD1
TGCGCCAGCAGCTTTTACCAGGGGGGACACAATGAGCAGTTCTTC	CASSFYQGGHNEQFF	TRBV5-1	TRBJ2-1	NA	NA
TGCAGCGTTGAGATCAGTATTAGTGAGCAGTTCTTC	CSVEISISEQFF	TRBV29-1	TRBJ2-1	many	NA
TGCGCCAGCAGCCAAGTGGGACAGGGATACACTGAAGCTTTCTTT	CASSQVGQGYTEAFF	TRBV4-1	TRBJ1-1	many	TRBD1
TGTGCCAGCAGCTTAAACGCAGCTAAAGCCTACGAGCAGTACTTC	CASSLNAAKAYEQYF	TRBV7-2	TRBJ2-7	many	NA
TGCGCCAGCAGTGACCCTCGCTCCAGACTAAGCTCCTACAATGAGCAGTTCTTC	CASSDPRSRLSSYNEQFF	TRBV10-1	TRBJ2-1	many	NA
TGTGCCAGCGAAGGGCAGGTAACGGGGCAGTCCCAAGAGACCCAGTACTTC	CASEGQVTGQSQETQYF	TRBV28	TRBJ2-5	NA	NA
TGTGCCAGCAGCCGACCCCAGGGGACTAGCGGGGACTACGAGCAGTACTTC	CASSRPQGTSGDYEQYF	TRBV7-9	TRBJ2-7	NA	TRBD2
TGTGCCAGCAGCTTAGGACTGAGTCAGCCCCAGCATTTT	CASSLGLSQPQHF	TRBV7-8	TRBJ1-5	few	NA
TGTGCCAGCAGTTTGTCCGGGCTAGCGGGAGGAGATACGCAGTATTTT	CASSLSGLAGGDTQYF	TRBV28	TRBJ2-3	NA	TRBD2
TGTGCCAGCAGCGAAGGGACAACATACGAGCAGTACTTC	CASSEGTTYEQYF	TRBV7-2	TRBJ2-7	many	NA
TGTGCCAGCAGTCACGTCCAGGGGTCAGGCAATCAGCCCCAGCATTTT	CASSHVQGSGNQPQHF	TRBV27	TRBJ1-5	few	NA
TGTGCCATCAGTGAGTCAGGCAGAACCTACGAGCAGTACTTC	CAISESGRTYEQYF	TRBV10-3	TRBJ2-7	many	NA
TGCGCCAGCAGCGGACTAGCGGGAGTGGAAAATGAGCAGTTCTTC	CASSGLAGVENEQFF	TRBV10-1	TRBJ2-1	many	TRBD2
TGTGCCAGCAGCCAAAACCGGGACAGGGTATCGCGCCTCTCCTACGAGCAGTACTTC	CASSQNRDRVSRLSYEQYF	TRBV3-1	TRBJ2-7	NA	TRBD1
TGCAGTGCTAGAGCGGGACAGGGAGCTCCAGACACTGAAGCTTTCTTT	CSARAGQGAPDTEAFF	TRBV20-1	TRBJ1-1	many	TRBD1
TGTGCCAGCAGTTACTCTGAGGAGACAATTCGGTACTTC	CASSYSEETIRYF	TRBV6-5	TRBJ2-5	many	NA
TGTGCCAGTTCCCAGGGGCCTGGCACAGATACGCAGTATTTT	CASSQGPGTDTQYF	TRBV6-2/TRBV6-3	TRBJ2-3	many	NA
TGCAGCGCTGTGGTAGTTTCCCAAGCTTTCTTT	CSAVVVSQAFF	TRBV29-1	TRBJ1-1	many	NA
TGTGCCAGCAGCTTGACTAGTTTCGACAATGAGCAGTTCTTC	CASSLTSFDNEQFF	TRBV7-9	TRBJ2-1	many	NA
TGTGCCAGCAGAAGGCGAGCTAATGAAAAACTGTTTTTT	CASRRRANEKLFF	TRBV5-8	TRBJ1-4	many	NA
TGCAGTGCTAGAGGCGTGGGCACCGGGGAGCTGTTTTTT	CSARGVGTGELFF	TRBV20-1	TRBJ2-2	many	NA
TGCAGTGCTATGGACGATACGCAGTATTTT	CSAMDDTQYF	TRBV20-1	TRBJ2-3	many	NA
TGCGCCAGCAGCTTGGTCAGGCCAGACGATGAGCAGTTCTTC	CASSLVRPDDEQFF	TRBV5-1	TRBJ2-1	NA	NA
TGTGCCAGCAGCTTACAGAATGAGCAGTTCTTC	CASSLQNEQFF	TRBV7-9	TRBJ2-1	many	NA
TGTGCCAGTAGTATGGGGCTCGAAGAGGGCTACACCTTC	CASSMGLEEGYTF	TRBV19	TRBJ1-2	many	NA
TGTGCCAGCAGTGACCTTCCGGGGGGCAATCAGCCCCAGCATTTT	CASSDLPGGNQPQHF	TRBV6-2/TRBV6-3	TRBJ1-5	many	NA
TGCAGTGCTGAGGGGGTACTGGGGAGAGAGAGCAGGACCGATCAGCCCCAGCATTTT	CSAEGVLGRESRTDQPQHF	TRBV20-1	TRBJ1-5	few	NA
TGCAGTGCTAGGACCGCTTCTAACTATGGCTACACCTTC	CSARTASNYGYTF	TRBV20-1	TRBJ1-2	NA	NA
TGCAGTGGTGTCTCAGCGGGGGGTATCTACAATGAGCAGTTCTTC	CSGVSAGGIYNEQFF	TRBV20-1	TRBJ2-1	many	TRBD2
TGTGCCAGCAGTTTATGGGCCCTGAGGGGCAAACACAATGAGCAGTTCTTC	CASSLWALRGKHNEQFF	TRBV28	TRBJ2-1	many	NA
TGTGCCAGCAGCCGCTTAAACTACAATGAGCAGTTCTTC	CASSRLNYNEQFF	TRBV5-6	TRBJ2-1	NA	NA
TGTGCCAGCAGACCCACAGGGGGGGAAAAACTGTTTTTT	CASRPTGGEKLFF	TRBV7-9	TRBJ1-4	NA	TRBD1
TGTGCCATCAGTGAGCCCATTGTTGAGGGTGCCCATGGCTACACCTTC	CAISEPIVEGAHGYTF	TRBV10-3	TRBJ1-2	many	NA
TGCAGCGTACCCAGTCGGGGGGAGTACACTGAAGCTTTCTTT	CSVPSRGEYTEAFF	TRBV29-1	TRBJ1-1	many	NA